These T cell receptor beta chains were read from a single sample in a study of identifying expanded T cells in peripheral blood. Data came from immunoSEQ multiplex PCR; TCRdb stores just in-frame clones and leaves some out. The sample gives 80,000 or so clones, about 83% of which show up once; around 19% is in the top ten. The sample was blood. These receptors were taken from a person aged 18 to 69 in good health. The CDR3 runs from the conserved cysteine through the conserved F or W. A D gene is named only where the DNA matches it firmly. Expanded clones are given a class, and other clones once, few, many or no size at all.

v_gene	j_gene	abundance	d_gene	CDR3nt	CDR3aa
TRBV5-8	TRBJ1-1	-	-	TGTGCCAGCAGCTTGGGAATTGGGAACACTGAAGCTTTCTTT	CASSLGIGNTEAFF
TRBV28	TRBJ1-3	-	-	TGTGCCAGCAGTGAGCTGCGAGCCGAGCGAAACACCATATATTTT	CASSELRAERNTIYF
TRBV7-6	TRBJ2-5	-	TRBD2	TGTGCCAGCAGCTTAGGGACTAGGGAGACCCAGTACTTC	CASSLGTRETQYF
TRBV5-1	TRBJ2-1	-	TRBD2	TGCGCCAGCAGCTTGCAGCGGGAGTTTGAGCAGTTCTTC	CASSLQREFEQFF
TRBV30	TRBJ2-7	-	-	TGTGCCTGGAGTGTGGAGGGAGGACACACCTACGAGCAGTACTTC	CAWSVEGGHTYEQYF
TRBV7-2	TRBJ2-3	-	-	TGTGCCAGCAGCTTAGGCCCACCGGATACGCAGTATTTT	CASSLGPPDTQYF
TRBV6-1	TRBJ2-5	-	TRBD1	TGTGCCAGCAGGCGGGACAGGGGAGAGACCCAGTACTTC	CASRRDRGETQYF
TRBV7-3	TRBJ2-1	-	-	TGTGCCAGCAGCCTACTAGTAGGAGCCTACAATGAGCAGTTCTTC	CASSLLVGAYNEQFF
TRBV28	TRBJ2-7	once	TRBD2	TGTGCCAGCAGTCCTCCTGGGCGGGAGGTCGGGATGTACTTC	CASSPPGREVGMYF
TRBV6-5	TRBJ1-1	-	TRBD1	TGTGCCAGCAGTCCCCCGACAGGGGGGAGGACTGAAGCTTTCTTT	CASSPPTGGRTEAFF
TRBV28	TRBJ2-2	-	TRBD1	TGTGCCAGCAGTCAGCCGGGACAGGGGAACACCGGGGAGCTGTTTTTT	CASSQPGQGNTGELFF
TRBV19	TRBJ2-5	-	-	TGTGCCAGCGACGGTACCGGGGGGACCCAGTACTTC	CASDGTGGTQYF
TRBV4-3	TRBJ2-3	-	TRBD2	TGCGCCAGCAGCCCCGGGACTAGCGGATCCAGGGCAGATACGCAGTATTTT	CASSPGTSGSRADTQYF
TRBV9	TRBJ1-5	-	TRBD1	TGTGCCAGCAGCGCAGAGGGGGCGAGCAATCAGCCCCAGCATTTT	CASSAEGASNQPQHF
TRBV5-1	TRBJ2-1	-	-	TGCGCCAGCAGCTTCTCGGCGGAGAACTACAATGAGCAGTTCTTC	CASSFSAENYNEQFF
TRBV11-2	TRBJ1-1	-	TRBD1	TGTGCCAGCAGCTATACAGGGGGGCGTATGAACACTGAAGCTTTCTTT	CASSYTGGRMNTEAFF
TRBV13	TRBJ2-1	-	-	TGTGCCAGCAACCAACAGGGAGCAACACCCGATGAGCAGTTCTTC	CASNQQGATPDEQFF
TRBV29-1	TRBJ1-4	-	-	TGCAGCGTTGAAGTTACGCAGGGAGCGGGAAAACTGTTTTTT	CSVEVTQGAGKLFF
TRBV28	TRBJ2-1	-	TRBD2	TGTGCCAGCAGAGTCTATGTAGCGGGGGTATACAATGAGCAGTTCTTC	CASRVYVAGVYNEQFF
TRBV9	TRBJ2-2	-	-	TGTGCCAGCAGCGTAGCCTCCATAGAGGGCGCCGGGGAGCTGTTTTTT	CASSVASIEGAGELFF
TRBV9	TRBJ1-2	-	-	TGTGCCAGCAGCGTAGGGCAACAAAACTATGGCTACACCTTC	CASSVGQQNYGYTF